In its sample, the clone carrying this TCR beta chain was seen many times. Its antigen is unknown. This sample is part of a study of CD8 T cells in ankylosing spondylitis. Study conclusions and caveats: CD8+ cells made up the disease-linked clones, which were relatively rare in peripheral blood. Several highly homologous variants made up a TCR beta motif, and this motif appeared characteristic of ankylosing spondylitis blood. Matched ankylosing spondylitis synovial fluid reportedly showed significant enrichment of disease-linked clones.

This CDR3 spans 14 amino acids. Deletions cut 0 bases from V and 3 bases from J, with 12 bases between. Germline V lookup: CDR1 DFQATT, CDR2 SNEGSKA (reference sequence). Molecular-barcoded quantitative 5'-RACE produced these TCR beta libraries. TCRdb processed the 5' RACE reads anew with MiXCR; each CDR3 protein has one entry. The data hold about 240,000 distinct CDR3 sequences, with roughly 8.6% observed a single time. The receptor comes from a male donor with ankylosing spondylitis or in good health (not recorded which). V usage is TRBV20-1 and J usage is TRBJ2-7; D possibly uses TRBD1 or TRBD2 (5 bases each). Sequencing was carried out using blood, either unsorted or a sorted T cell fraction (not recorded which). The CDR3 coding sequence is TGCAGTGCTAGAGATGCGTCGGGGCACTACGAGCAGTACTTC. This translates into CSARDASGHYEQYF.